These 18 T cell receptor beta chains were sequenced from one sample in a study of OX40 agonist ivuxolimab in advanced cancers. Clones were read by immunoSEQ multiplex PCR, and TCRdb kept only the in-frame ones, dropping some. Among tens of thousands of clones listed, about 92% were seen once. Specimen: CD4+ or CD8+ T cells sorted from blood, collected in a trial of the OX40 agonist ivuxolimab. Receptor source: an adult with an advanced solid tumor such as melanoma, head and neck, liver or kidney cancer.

The genes are TRBV6-1 and TRBJ2-5, with TRBD1 matching over 7 bases. V was pared by 7 bases and J by 5 bases, with 4 bases of the junction left unmatched. The germline gives CDR1 MNHNS, CDR2 SASEGT. The CDR3 extends over 12 amino acids. The CDR3 sequence: CASNRGLETQYF. CDR3 in DNA: TGTGCCAGCAACAGGGGTTTGGAGACCCAGTACTTC.

CDR3 loop: CSAEGQTYEQYF. The CDR3 DNA is TGCAGCGCTGAGGGACAAACCTACGAGCAGTACTTC. The V call is TRBV29-1, the J call TRBJ2-7; a weak D match, TRBD1 (6 bases). The germline V gene has CDR1 SQVTM and CDR2 ANQGSEA. V was trimmed by 7 bases and J by 2 bases, leaving 12 bases between them. CDR3 length: 12 residues.

J is TRBJ1-2 and V is TRBV4-1; D possibly corresponds to TRBD1 (5 bases). This CDR3 is 15 amino acids long. Trimming pared 0 bases from V and 8 bases from J, leaving 16 bases between. Looked up from germline, CDR1 is MGHRA and CDR2 is YSYEKL. CDR3 coding DNA: TGCGCCAGCAGCCAAGAACCCTCCGGGGCTCGGGGCTACACCTTC. As protein: CASSQEPSGARGYTF.

This clone has a single count. The chain uses TRBV6-1 and TRBJ1-2; D gene unclear. The CDR3 extends over 16 amino acids. With 0 bases removed from V and 7 bases from J, the gap between germline ends came to 18 bases. Looked up from germline, CDR1 is MNHNS and CDR2 is SASEGT. The CDR3 coding sequence is TGTGCCAGCAGTGAAGCGGTAATCTTAAGGATCCTTGGCTACACCTTC. This codes for CASSEAVILRILGYTF.

The chain combines TRBV9 with TRBJ2-5, with D perhaps matching TRBD2 (5 bases). The V end was cut by 1 base, the J end by 11 bases, with 15 bases between. Germline CDR1 is SGDLS and CDR2 is YYNGEE. The CDR3 extends over 13 amino acids. The CDR3 loop reads CASSVIGAGEQYF. CDR3 coding DNA: TGTGCCAGCAGCGTAATAGGAGCTGGGGAGCAGTACTTC.

The chain has TRBV7-2 and TRBJ2-7, with D tentatively TRBD1 or TRBD2 (5 bases each). CDR1 is SGHTA and CDR2 is FQGNSA in the germline V gene. This CDR3 spans 13 amino acids. Trimming took 8 bases from V and 2 from J, leaving 13 bases between them. In nucleotides, the CDR3 is TGTGCCAGCGGGATGGTGGGGGCCTACGAGCAGTACTTC. Translating it yields CASGMVGAYEQYF.

This clone was seen only once. The J gene is TRBJ2-5, the V gene TRBV19; TRBD2 is a possible D gene (9 bases). The germline CDR1 and CDR2 sequences are LNHDA and SQIVND (reference sequence). V was pared by 4 bases and J by 5 bases, with 20 bases between. The CDR3 loop spans 16 amino acids. The CDR3 nucleotides read TGTGCCAGTAGTAAGGGACAGGCGGGAGGGCGGGAGACCCAGTACTTC. Translation: CASSKGQAGGRETQYF.

J is TRBJ1-5 and V is TRBV19, with TRBD1 identical over 10 bases. Germline values: CDR1 LNHDA, CDR2 SQIVND (reference sequence). Losses at the gene ends were 6 bases for V and 1 base for J; bases not matched to a gene: 3. The CDR3 is 15 amino acids. CDR3 loop: CASRGQGLSNQPQHF. CDR3 sequence (DNA): TGTGCCAGTAGGGGACAGGGGTTAAGCAATCAGCCCCAGCATTTT.

The chain carries TRBV30 and TRBJ2-2; D uncertain. Per germline, CDR1 GTSNPN and CDR2 SVGIG (reference sequence). This CDR3 contains 11 residues. Trimming cost V 4 bases and J 6 bases, with 6 bases left between them. In nucleotides, the CDR3 is TGTGCCTGGATGTTAGCCGGGGAGCTGTTTTTT. This codes for CAWMLAGELFF.

This sequence joins TRBV30 and TRBJ2-7; TRBD2 matches 7 bases. Germline loops: CDR1 GTSNPN, CDR2 SVGIG (reference sequence). CDR3 size: 11 residues. V lost 4 bases and J lost 4; bases outside the gene matches: 1. This CDR3 reads CAWTSGYEQYF. The DNA of the CDR3 is TGTGCCTGGACTAGCGGTTACGAGCAGTACTTC.

This chain joins TRBV6-1 and TRBJ1-5, with 9 bases identical to TRBD1. There are 16 residues in the CDR3. CDR1 is MNHNS, CDR2 SASEGT, per germline. J was trimmed by 0 bases and V by 3 bases; bases with no gene match: 3. The CDR3 sequence is CASSEMDRGSNQPQHF. The DNA for the CDR3 is TGTGCCAGCAGTGAGATGGACAGGGGTAGCAATCAGCCCCAGCATTTT.

The chain combines TRBV5-1 with TRBJ1-6; 10 bases are a match to TRBD1. Unmatched junction bases numbered 5, after V lost 3 bases and J lost 8 bases. The germline V gene has CDR1 SGHRS and CDR2 YFSETQ. This CDR3 is 15 amino acids long. The CDR3 loop reads CASSWGGTGDSPLHF. The CDR3 coding sequence is TGCGCCAGCAGCTGGGGCGGGACAGGGGATTCACCCCTCCACTTT.

The gene calls are TRBV2 and TRBJ2-1; 7 bases match TRBD1. The CDR3 covers 15 residues. V trimming: 5 bases; J trimming: 4 bases; junction bases outside the gene matches: 8. Germline lookup yields CDR1 SNHLY and CDR2 FYNNEI. The CDR3 sequence is CASSRSTGQYNEQFF. CDR3 nucleotide sequence: TGTGCCAGCAGTCGTTCGACAGGGCAGTACAATGAGCAGTTCTTC.

This chain connects TRBV2 to TRBJ2-5, with D tentatively TRBD2 (6 bases). Germline CDR1 and CDR2: SNHLY and FYNNEI. V was shortened by 7 bases and J by 7 bases, with 19 bases between the two germline ends. The length of the CDR3 is 14 residues. This CDR3 reads CASTLGSGPSTQYF. The CDR3 DNA sequence: TGTGCCAGCACTTTGGGTAGCGGCCCGTCGACCCAGTACTTC.

J is TRBJ1-3 and V is TRBV19; no definite D call. V lost 1 base and J lost 4, with 17 bases in between. The germline CDR1 and CDR2 sequences are LNHDA and SQIVND (reference sequence). This CDR3 contains 17 residues. CDR3 coding DNA: TGTGCCAGTAGTATAGTCGGCTCGGATTCGGCCGGAAACACCATATATTTT. It is translated as CASSIVGSDSAGNTIYF.

This clone showed up just once. The chain uses TRBV27 and TRBJ2-6, with TRBD1 identical over 8 bases. CDR1 MNHEY and CDR2 SMNVEV come from the germline V gene (reference sequence). After removal of 4 bases from V and 4 bases from J, the junction contained 6 bases not matched to a gene. This CDR3 is built from 16 residues. The CDR3 coding sequence is TGTGCCAGCAGTTATCAGGGGGCTCCCGGGGCCAACGTCCTGACTTTC. This sequence encodes CASSYQGAPGANVLTF. The whole variable domain, filled in from reference TRBV27 and TRBJ2-6, reads EAQVTQNPRYLITVTGKKLTVTCSQNMNHEYMSWYRQDPGLGLRQIYYSMNVEVTDKGDVPEGYKVSRKEKRNFPLILESPSPNQTSLYFCASSYQGAPGANVLTFGAGSRLTVL.

This chain connects TRBV9 to TRBJ2-2; no clear D gene. The CDR3 is made up of 14 amino acids. Germline values: CDR1 SGDLS, CDR2 YYNGEE. Trimming cost V 3 bases and J 2 bases, with 8 bases left between them. This CDR3 is CASSEHPNTGELFF. In DNA form, the CDR3 reads TGTGCCAGCAGCGAACACCCCAACACCGGGGAGCTGTTTTTT.

This chain links TRBV5-1 with TRBJ1-1, with a possible D match to TRBD1 (5 bases). CDR3 length: 16 residues. Germline CDR1 and CDR2: SGHRS and YFSETQ. Trimming took off 1 base at V and 1 base at J, with 14 bases between the two ends. This chain's CDR3 is CASSLMRGVGNTEAFF. The CDR3 DNA reads as TGCGCCAGCAGCTTGATGAGAGGGGTTGGGAACACTGAAGCTTTCTTT. The variable domain in full, completed from reference TRBV5-1 and TRBJ1-1, reads KAGVTQTPRYLIKTRGQQVTLSCSPISGHRSVSWYQQTPGQGLQFLFEYFSETQRNKGNFPGRFSGRQFSNSRSEMNVSTLELGDSALYLCASSLMRGVGNTEAFFGQGTRLTVV.